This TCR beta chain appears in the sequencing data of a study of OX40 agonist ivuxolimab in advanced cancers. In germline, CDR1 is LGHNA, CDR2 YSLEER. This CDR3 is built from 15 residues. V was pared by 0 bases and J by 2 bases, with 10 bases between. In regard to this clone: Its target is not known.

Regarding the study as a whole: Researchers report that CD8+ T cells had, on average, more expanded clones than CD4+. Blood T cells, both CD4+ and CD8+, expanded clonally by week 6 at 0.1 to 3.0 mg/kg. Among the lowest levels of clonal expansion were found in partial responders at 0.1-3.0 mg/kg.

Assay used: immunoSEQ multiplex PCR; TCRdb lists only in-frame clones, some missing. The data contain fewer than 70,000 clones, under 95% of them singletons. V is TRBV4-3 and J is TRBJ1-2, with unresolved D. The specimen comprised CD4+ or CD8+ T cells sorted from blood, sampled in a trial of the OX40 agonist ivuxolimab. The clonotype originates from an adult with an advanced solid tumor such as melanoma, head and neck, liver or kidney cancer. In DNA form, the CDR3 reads TGCGCCAGCAGCCAAGATGCGCAGACCAACTATGGCTACACCTTC. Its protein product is CASSQDAQTNYGYTF.